This T cell receptor beta chain comes out of a study of T-cell reconstitution after alpha-beta-depleted transplantation in children. The length of the CDR3 is 15 residues. Preparing the TCRbeta library involved the use of unique molecular identifiers. TCRdb reprocessed the PCR reads with MiXCR, giving one entry per CDR3 protein. The table records 200,000 to 250,000 distinct CDR3 sequences, around 10% of them present only once. This clonotype was counted ten times or more. An end of the junction differs from the germline gene, which may be a read error. The rearrangement uses TRBV12-3 or TRBV12-4 and TRBJ1-1; TRBD1 aligns across 8 bases. The material was PBMCs from the stem cell graft donor, obtained from the stem cell graft. This receptor was obtained from a human donor who donated a stem cell graft to a child with acute lymphoblastic leukemia. The CDR3 coding sequence is TGTGCCAGCAGTATAGCAGGGGGCTGGAACACTGAAGCTTTCTTT. Its protein is CASSIAGGWNTEAFF.